The 25 T cell receptor beta chains below all came from one sample that was sequenced in a study of shared clonotypes between healthy human individuals. TCRdb's copy holds only in-frame clones and misses some; the assay was immunoSEQ multiplex PCR. The data hold about 1.1 million clones, with about 80% observed a single time. What was sequenced was memory CD4+ T cells from PBMCs. Specified subset: CD45RA-negative fraction. The receptors shown here come from a man aged 18 to 29 in good health. Some clones in this sample may be carry-over from other donors' samples.

This clone showed up just once. The rearrangement links TRBV7-6 to TRBJ1-1; possibly TRBD1 for D (5 bases). Trimming pared 3 bases from V and 1 base from J, leaving 12 bases between. Germline V gives CDR1 SGHVS, CDR2 FNYEAQ. The CDR3 contains 15 residues. This CDR3 is CASSLGPRGNTEAFF. The CDR3, as DNA: TGTGCCAGCAGCTTGGGGCCCCGAGGGAACACTGAAGCTTTCTTT.

This rearrangement joins TRBV11-3 to TRBJ2-1; the D gene is possibly TRBD1 (6 bases). Germline loops: CDR1 SGHNT, CDR2 YENEEA. CDR3 length: 15 residues. V was clipped by 3 bases and J by 0 bases, with 9 bases between them. CDR3 sequence (DNA): TGTGCCAGCAGCTTTATAGGGGGCTCCTACAATGAGCAGTTCTTC. Translation gives CASSFIGGSYNEQFF. The full variable domain, its missing parts supplied by reference TRBV11-3 and TRBJ2-1, is EAGVVQSPRYKIIEKKQPVAFWCNPISGHNTLYWYLQNLGQGPELLIRYENEEAVDDSQLPKDRFSAERLKGVDSTLKIQPAELGDSAVYLCASSFIGGSYNEQFFGPGTRLTVL.

The V call is TRBV2, the J call TRBJ2-3; D gene uncertain. The V end lost 11 bases, the J end lost 0 bases, and 12 bases lay between the germline ends. The CDR3 is made up of 13 amino acids. In germline, CDR1 is SNHLY, CDR2 FYNNEI. Here the CDR3 DNA reads TGTGCCCACAAAGACGCTAGCACAGATACGCAGTATTTT. Residues: CAHKDASTDTQYF.

V and J are TRBV2 and TRBJ2-7; 9 bases line up with TRBD2. Trimming took 7 bases from V and 9 from J; bases not matched to a gene: 10. This CDR3 region has 13 residues. In germline, CDR1 is SNHLY, CDR2 FYNNEI. The CDR3 loop reads CASTGTSSGVQYF. CDR3 sequence (DNA): TGTGCCAGCACCGGGACTAGCAGTGGGGTGCAGTACTTC.

The CDR3 sequence: CAWSLRTVTDQETQYF. Here the CDR3 DNA reads TGTGCCTGGAGTCTCCGGACGGTGACGGATCAAGAGACCCAGTACTTC. The rearrangement uses TRBV30 and TRBJ2-5; D call uncertain. Trimming took 2 bases from V and 2 from J, leaving 18 bases between them. Germline assignment: CDR1 GTSNPN and CDR2 SVGIG (reference sequence). This CDR3 region has 16 residues.

The rearrangement joins TRBV4-3 to TRBJ2-3, with D tentatively TRBD2 (5 bases). CDR3 size: 16 residues. Germline V gene data show CDR1 as LGHNA and CDR2 as YSLEER. The V and J ends lost 0 bases and 4 bases respectively, with 14 bases between them. The chain's CDR3 is CASSQERADQADTQYF. In DNA form, the CDR3 reads TGCGCCAGCAGCCAAGAGAGGGCAGACCAGGCAGATACGCAGTATTTT.

The chain carries TRBV5-1 and TRBJ2-1, with D tentatively TRBD1 (5 bases). The CDR3 is made up of 14 amino acids. Between the trimmed V and J ends, which lost 6 bases and 0 bases, there was a span of 10 bases. CDR1 and CDR2 (germline): SGHRS, YFSETQ. CDR3 loop: CASNRLSSYNEQFF. The CDR3 region has the DNA TGCGCCAGCAACAGGTTAAGCTCCTACAATGAGCAGTTCTTC. Supplemented by reference TRBV5-1 and TRBJ2-1, the full variable domain reads KAGVTQTPRYLIKTRGQQVTLSCSPISGHRSVSWYQQTPGQGLQFLFEYFSETQRNKGNFPGRFSGRQFSNSRSEMNVSTLELGDSALYLCASNRLSSYNEQFFGPGTRLTVL.

The chain is built from TRBV15 and TRBJ1-5; 9 bases align to TRBD1. This CDR3 is 16 amino acids long. V lost 1 base, J lost 6 bases, and 7 bases stayed unmatched. CDR1 is LNHNV, CDR2 YYDKDF, per germline (reference sequence). The CDR3 nucleotides read TGTGCCACCAGCAGAGTTAAGGGGACAGGGAGTCAGCCCCAGCATTTT. Its protein product is CATSRVKGTGSQPQHF.

This clone occurred once. A far bigger clonotype differs at one base, so this is likely a read error. Other DNA sequences in this sample translate to the same CDR3. The chain links TRBV5-6 to TRBJ1-1, with 7 bases identical to TRBD1. There are 14 residues in the CDR3. Germline assignment: CDR1 SGHDT and CDR2 YYEEEE. The CDR3: CASRKFTGDPEAFF. The CDR3 DNA sequence: TGTGCCAGCAGAAAATTCACAGGGGACCCTGAAGCTTTCTTC.

The sample holds a few counts of this clone. V is TRBV5-4 and J is TRBJ1-2, with D tentatively TRBD1 (6 bases). This CDR3 comprises 14 residues. V lost 0 bases to trimming and J lost 6 bases, with 12 bases between them. In germline, CDR1 is SGHNT, CDR2 YYREEE (reference sequence). The CDR3 DNA reads as TGTGCCAGCAGCTTGGCTGGGGGGCTAAATGGCTACACCTTC. Translated, it gives CASSLAGGLNGYTF.

This clone was counted ten times or more. The sample holds other DNA sequences that translate to the same CDR3. The V gene is TRBV18, the J gene TRBJ1-1; D may be TRBD1 (5 bases). Deletions cut 6 bases from V and 1 base from J, with 9 bases between. The germline gives CDR1 KGHSH, CDR2 LQKENI. The CDR3 is 13 amino acids. The CDR3 loop reads CASSRDPNTEAFF. The DNA for the CDR3 is TGTGCCAGCTCCAGGGATCCGAACACTGAAGCTTTCTTT.

The chain has TRBV25-1 and TRBJ1-4; D gene uncertain. Germline lookup yields CDR1 MGHDK and CDR2 SYGVNS. Trimming pared 2 bases from V and 4 bases from J, leaving 8 bases between. The CDR3 length is 14 residues. CDR3 sequence: CASSEELYNEKLFF. CDR3 bases: TGTGCCAGCAGTGAAGAACTATATAATGAAAAACTGTTTTTT.

The chain uses TRBV19 and TRBJ1-5; D gene unclear. The CDR3 sequence is 16 residues long. V lost 3 bases to trimming and J lost 1 base, with 13 bases between them. Germline V lookup: CDR1 LNHDA, CDR2 SQIVND (reference sequence). CDR3 sequence reads: CASSMGRAVSNQPQHF. CDR3 coding DNA: TGTGCCAGTAGTATGGGTCGGGCAGTCAGCAATCAGCCCCAGCATTTT.

To note about this clone: A much bigger clone sits one base away, suggesting this may be a read error. This CDR3 fails to terminate in the conserved phenylalanine or tryptophan, so it likely reflects a read error. The chain combines TRBV15 with TRBJ1-2; 7 bases fit TRBD1. The CDR3 has 13 residues. V was clipped by 5 bases and J by 4 bases; unmatched bases: 4. Germline CDR1 and CDR2: LNHNV and YYDKDF (reference sequence). Here the CDR3 DNA reads TGTGCCACCAGCCGGGACAGTCTCTATGGCTACACCTCC. Translating it yields CATSRDSLYGYTS.

This clone was found once. The CDR3 bases are TGCGCCAGTCACCCCAACACCGGGGAGCTGTTTTTT. This sequence encodes CASHPNTGELFF. The chain carries TRBV5-1 and TRBJ2-2; D gene uncertain. The V gene lost 8 bases and the J gene lost 2 bases, with 7 bases spanning the gap. The germline CDR1 and CDR2 sequences are SGHRS and YFSETQ. This CDR3 has 12 amino acids.

The V gene is TRBV28, the J gene TRBJ1-2; the match to TRBD1 covers 8 bases. V shed 6 bases, J shed 11 bases, and the junction held 17 bases outside the gene matches. The CDR3 length is 15 residues. In germline, CDR1 is MDHEN, CDR2 SYDVKM. In nucleotides, the CDR3 is TGTGCCAGCAGAGGACCCGACAGGGGTCGAGGTCGTTACACCTTC. Encoded protein: CASRGPDRGRGRYTF.

The chain combines TRBV15 with TRBJ2-5, with D unresolved. Trimming left V 4 bases short and J 5 bases short, with 17 bases between. CDR1 is LNHNV and CDR2 is YYDKDF in the germline V gene (reference sequence). CDR3 length: 15 residues. CDR3 bases: TGTGCCACCAGCATTAGCCCGGATAGGATTGAGACCCAGTACTTC. Residues: CATSISPDRIETQYF.

The chain recombines TRBV9 with TRBJ2-2; perhaps TRBD1 as D (6 bases). CDR3 length: 17 amino acids. Germline CDR1 SGDLS, CDR2 YYNGEE. Between the trimmed V and J ends, which lost 0 bases and 2 bases, there was a span of 14 bases. The CDR3 DNA reads TGTGCCAGCAGCGTAGGAAGTCAGGGGTTTAACACCGGGGAGCTGTTTTTT. It yields the protein CASSVGSQGFNTGELFF.

This clone occurred a few times. V gene TRBV9 combines with J gene TRBJ2-5; 7 bases match TRBD1. This CDR3 has 14 amino acids. The germline V gene has CDR1 SGDLS and CDR2 YYNGEE. V was clipped by 3 bases and J by 2 bases; unmatched bases: 4. Here the CDR3 reads CASSAGQIQETQYF. CDR3 coding DNA: TGTGCCAGCAGCGCGGGACAGATACAAGAGACCCAGTACTTC. The full variable domain, completed using reference TRBV9 and TRBJ2-5, is DSGVTQTPKHLITATGQRVTLRCSPRSGDLSVYWYQQSLDQGLQFLIQYYNGEERAKGNILERFSAQQFPDLHSELNLSSLELGDSALYFCASSAGQIQETQYFGPGTRLLVL.

The chain has TRBV2 and TRBJ2-2; TRBD2 aligns across 10 bases. Germline V gene lookup returns CDR1 SNHLY and CDR2 FYNNEI. This CDR3 is 17 amino acids long. J gave up 5 bases and V 3 bases, and 9 bases lay outside the gene matches. The CDR3 sequence is CASSESAGGPRTGELFF. CDR3 in DNA: TGTGCCAGCAGTGAGTCAGCGGGAGGGCCTCGGACCGGGGAGCTGTTTTTT. Using reference TRBV2 and TRBJ2-2 for the parts outside the CDR3, the full variable domain is EPEVTQTPSHQVTQMGQEVILRCVPISNHLYFYWYRQILGQKVEFLVSFYNNEISEKSEIFDDQFSVERPDGSNFTLKIRSTKLEDSAMYFCASSESAGGPRTGELFFGEGSRLTVL.

This rearrangement joins TRBV4-2 to TRBJ2-3; D may be TRBD2 (5 bases). The CDR3 loop spans 16 amino acids. Trimming took 1 base from V and 0 from J, leaving 11 bases between them. Germline loops: CDR1 LGHNA, CDR2 YNFKEQ. The chain's CDR3 is CASSQGRAASTDTQYF. In DNA form, the CDR3 reads TGTGCCAGCAGCCAAGGGCGGGCCGCTAGCACAGATACGCAGTATTTT.

The chain is built from TRBV7-3 and TRBJ2-2; TRBD2 agrees at 7 bases. Germline values: CDR1 SGHTA, CDR2 FQGTGA. The CDR3 is 16 amino acids. Unmatched junction bases numbered 6, after V lost 5 bases and J lost 0 bases. CDR3 in DNA: TGTGCCAGCAGCCTCTTAGCGGGTACGAACACCGGGGAGCTGTTTTTT. Protein sequence: CASSLLAGTNTGELFF.

Comment on this clone: Since a far larger clone is one base different, this is likely a read error. The chain recombines TRBV30 with TRBJ2-7; TRBD1 aligns across 11 bases. Germline lookup yields CDR1 GTSNPN and CDR2 SVGIG (reference sequence). The CDR3 has 14 amino acids. V was pared by 8 bases and J by 4 bases, with 10 bases of the junction left unmatched. CDR3 DNA: TGTGCCAGTGGACCCGGGACAGGGGGTTACGAGCAGTACTTC. Translated: CASGPGTGGYEQYF.

J is TRBJ2-5 and V is TRBV2; D could derive from TRBD1 or TRBD2 (5 bases each). Looked up from germline, CDR1 is SNHLY and CDR2 is FYNNEI. CDR3 length: 15 residues. V was cut by 5 bases and J by 5 bases, with 18 bases left in between. CDR3 loop: CASSQKGPGMETQYF. CDR3 DNA sequence: TGTGCCAGCAGTCAAAAGGGGCCGGGAATGGAGACCCAGTACTTC.

The gene calls are TRBV7-2 and TRBJ2-7, with D perhaps being TRBD1 or TRBD2 (5 bases each). This CDR3 has 15 amino acids. The V gene's germline CDR1 is SGHTA and CDR2 FQGNSA. The V end was cut by 6 bases, the J end by 1 base, with 16 bases between. Here the CDR3 DNA reads TGTGCCAGCAGACGAGCCGGGACGGTATCCTACGAGCAGTACTTC. It is translated as CASRRAGTVSYEQYF.